Presented here are 22 T cell receptor beta chains from one specimen sequenced in a study of cytomegalovirus exposure and HLA in healthy donors. The PCR employed 60 Vbeta primers together with 13 Jbeta primers. Profiling relied on immunoSEQ multiplex PCR, and the TCRdb table lists in-frame clones only, not all of them. The sample records around 200,000 clones, 75% to 85% being singletons. Source material: PBMCs. Source of these receptors: a boy between 5 and 17 years old in good health and CMV-seronegative.

The chain is built from TRBV5-4 and TRBJ1-6; TRBD1 might be the D (6 bases). Germline V gene data show CDR1 as SGHNT and CDR2 as YYREEE (reference sequence). V was clipped by 0 bases and J by 6 bases, with 10 bases between them. The CDR3 covers 15 residues. The CDR3 DNA reads as TGTGCCAGCAGCTTGGACAGGGTAGTTAATTCACCCCTCCACTTT. This codes for CASSLDRVVNSPLHF.

The V gene is TRBV7-9, the J gene TRBJ2-5, with TRBD1 matching 8 bases. V was clipped by 4 bases and J by 5 bases; unmatched bases: 21. The V gene's germline CDR1 is SEHNR and CDR2 FQNEAQ (reference sequence). The CDR3 spans 19 residues. This CDR3 is CASSSAYPLRGRGEETQYF. The CDR3 DNA follows: TGTGCCAGCAGCTCGGCCTATCCACTCAGGGGGCGCGGGGAGGAGACCCAGTACTTC.

This clone has only one observation. V is TRBV6-1 and J is TRBJ1-1, with D tentatively TRBD1 (6 bases). The V end was cut by 3 bases, the J end by 1 base, with 12 bases between. CDR1 and CDR2 (germline): MNHNS, SASEGT. This CDR3 is 15 amino acids long. The CDR3 region is CASSDMGAPNTEAFF. The CDR3 DNA sequence: TGTGCCAGCAGTGATATGGGGGCCCCGAACACTGAAGCTTTCTTT.

The chain couples TRBV19 to TRBJ1-2; the match to TRBD1 covers 8 bases. The CDR3 has 16 residues. CDR1 LNHDA and CDR2 SQIVND come from the germline V gene (reference sequence). With V trimmed by 7 bases and J by 1 base, 11 bases remained unmatched. The DNA of the CDR3 is TGTGCCAGTATTGACAGGGGCTTCGGCGATAACTATGGCTACACCTTC. This sequence encodes CASIDRGFGDNYGYTF. Full variable domain (missing parts from reference TRBV19 and TRBJ1-2): DGGITQSPKYLFRKEGQNVTLSCEQNLNHDAMYWYRQDPGQGLRLIYYSQIVNDFQKGDIAEGYSVSREKKESFPLTVTSAQKNPTAFYLCASIDRGFGDNYGYTFGSGTRLTVV.

CDR3 protein: CASSQRGTAGELFF. Written as DNA, the CDR3 is TGTGCCAGTTCGCAGCGGGGGACCGCCGGGGAGCTGTTTTTT. The chain recombines TRBV19 with TRBJ2-2; the match to TRBD2 covers 8 bases. The V gene's germline CDR1 is LNHDA and CDR2 SQIVND (reference sequence). After removal of 8 bases from V and 6 bases from J, the junction contained 8 bases not matched to a gene. This CDR3 contains 14 residues.

CDR3 amino acids: CASSASDRGFYGYTF. CDR3 DNA: TGTGCCAGCAGTGCCTCGGACAGGGGGTTCTATGGCTACACCTTC. The gene calls are TRBV6-4 and TRBJ1-2; 10 bases line up with TRBD1. V gave up 4 bases and J gave up 4 bases; unmatched junction bases: 6. Germline V gives CDR1 MRHNA, CDR2 SNTAGT. The CDR3 is made up of 15 amino acids.

With respect to this clone: Distinct nucleotide sequences in the sample also encode this CDR3. The chain employs TRBV5-1 and TRBJ2-5; TRBD2 is a possible D gene (6 bases). Germline loops: CDR1 SGHRS, CDR2 YFSETQ. The CDR3 contains 14 residues. V was cut by 8 bases and J by 4 bases, with 18 bases left in between. CDR3 region: CASRESGRRETQYF. The CDR3 DNA follows: TGCGCCAGTCGGGAATCTGGGAGGAGAGAGACCCAGTACTTC.

The V call is TRBV19, the J call TRBJ2-5; D may be TRBD2 (6 bases). The CDR3 sequence is 15 residues long. Deletions cut 3 bases from V and 5 bases from J, with 16 bases between. Germline V gene lookup returns CDR1 LNHDA and CDR2 SQIVND (reference sequence). CDR3 region: CASSITGGGEETQYF. For the CDR3, the DNA is TGTGCCAGTAGTATTACCGGGGGTGGGGAGGAGACCCAGTACTTC.

Remarks on this clone: Other DNA sequences within the sample encode an identical CDR3. V is TRBV5-1 and J is TRBJ2-7; D unclear. V was cut by 0 bases and J by 1 base, with 5 bases left in between. The CDR3 loop spans 13 amino acids. In germline, CDR1 is SGHRS, CDR2 YFSETQ. This CDR3 is CASSLAGSYEQYF. DNA of the CDR3: TGCGCCAGCAGCTTGGCCGGGTCCTACGAGCAGTACTTC.

The V call is TRBV9, the J call TRBJ2-7; 8 bases agree with TRBD2. The germline gives CDR1 SGDLS, CDR2 YYNGEE. The CDR3 is made up of 13 amino acids. V was pared by 3 bases and J by 3 bases, with 2 bases of the junction left unmatched. DNA for the CDR3: TGTGCCAGCAGCGAGAGCGGGAGCTACGAGCAGTACTTC. Amino acid sequence: CASSESGSYEQYF.

The J gene is TRBJ2-2, the V gene TRBV7-2; 9 bases are a match to TRBD1. With V trimmed by 5 bases and J by 7 bases, 8 bases remained unmatched. The germline V gene has CDR1 SGHTA and CDR2 FQGNSA. The CDR3 contains 15 residues. In nucleotides, the CDR3 is TGTGCCAGCAGCCTCCGGGACAGGGCAATCGGGGAGCTGTTTTTT. Translation: CASSLRDRAIGELFF.

This chain connects TRBV5-1 to TRBJ2-5, with 10 positions matching TRBD2. CDR3 length: 16 amino acids. The trim removed 0 bases at V and 1 base at J, leaving 3 bases unmatched. The germline V gene has CDR1 SGHRS and CDR2 YFSETQ. The CDR3 reads CASSLVASGGQETQYF. The DNA for the CDR3 is TGCGCCAGCAGCTTGGTCGCTAGCGGGGGCCAAGAGACCCAGTACTTC.

The V call is TRBV7-2, the J call TRBJ1-2; weak D call: TRBD1 (5 bases). With 5 bases removed from V and 3 bases from J, the gap between germline ends came to 19 bases. The CDR3 covers 16 residues. From germline, CDR1 is SGHTA and CDR2 FQGNSA. The CDR3 coding sequence is TGTGCCAGCAGCCCGTTTGGGCCGGGGGTAGACTATGGCTACACCTTC. Translation: CASSPFGPGVDYGYTF. Full variable domain (rest looked up from reference TRBV7-2 and TRBJ1-2): GAGVSQSPSNKVTEKGKDVELRCDPISGHTALYWYRQSLGQGLEFLIYFQGNSAPDKSGLPSDRFSAERTGGSVSTLTIQRTQQEDSAVYLCASSPFGPGVDYGYTFGSGTRLTVV.

The genes are TRBV5-1 and TRBJ2-7, with D tentatively TRBD2 (6 bases). V gave up 4 bases and J gave up 2 bases, with 16 bases separating them. This CDR3 has 15 amino acids. CDR1 is SGHRS, CDR2 YFSETQ, per germline. DNA of the CDR3: TGCGCCAGCAGCCCAAGCTTGGGGAGGACCTACGAGCAGTACTTC. It translates to CASSPSLGRTYEQYF.

CDR3 region: CAWNPSTEAFF. As DNA, the CDR3 is TGTGCCTGGAACCCGAGCACTGAAGCTTTCTTT. V usage is TRBV30 and J usage is TRBJ1-1; D is unclear. Trimming took 4 bases from V and 4 from J, leaving 7 bases between them. Germline V CDR1 and CDR2: GTSNPN, SVGIG (reference sequence). The CDR3 is made up of 11 amino acids.

V and J are TRBV19 and TRBJ2-5; D might be TRBD1 (6 bases). V lost 3 bases, J lost 4 bases, and 18 bases lay in between. Germline V gene lookup returns CDR1 LNHDA and CDR2 SQIVND (reference sequence). The CDR3 totals 16 residues. CDR3 coding DNA: TGTGCCAGTAGTATGAGTCGCCAGGGGCTTGGAGAGACCCAGTACTTC. Its translation is CASSMSRQGLGETQYF.

Written as DNA, the CDR3 is TGTGCCGCCTTCCGGGAGGGAACCTACGAGCAGTACTTC. Its translation: CAAFREGTYEQYF. This chain uses TRBV10-3 with TRBJ2-7; TRBD2 aligns across 8 bases. CDR1 is ENHRY and CDR2 is SYGVKD in the germline V gene. V lost 11 bases to trimming and J lost 2 bases; unmatched junction nucleotides: 8. The CDR3 covers 13 residues.

CDR3: CASSTDSQETQYF. DNA for the CDR3: TGTGCCAGTAGTACGGACAGCCAAGAGACCCAGTACTTC. This chain joins TRBV19 and TRBJ2-5; D perhaps matches TRBD1 (6 bases). The CDR3 has 13 residues. CDR1 is LNHDA and CDR2 is SQIVND in the germline V gene (reference sequence). V shed 4 bases and J shed 1 base, with 7 bases lying between them.

The DNA of the CDR3 is TGTGCCAGTAGTTCACAGGGGTCTGCCTACGAGCAGTACTTC. It encodes CASSSQGSAYEQYF. The chain joins TRBV19 to TRBJ2-7; 7 nucleotides align to TRBD1. CDR1 LNHDA and CDR2 SQIVND come from the germline V gene (reference sequence). The CDR3 is 14 amino acids. V was pared by 5 bases and J by 2 bases, with 6 bases of the junction left unmatched.

There are a few counts of this clone. V usage is TRBV7-2 and J usage is TRBJ1-5, with D unclear. Germline V gene data show CDR1 as SGHTA and CDR2 as FQGNSA. Trimming took off 8 bases at V and 1 base at J, with 6 bases between the two ends. The CDR3 is 12 amino acids. The chain's CDR3 is CASSGSNQPQHF. The CDR3 region has the DNA TGTGCCAGCTCGGGGAGCAATCAGCCCCAGCATTTT.

This clone showed up just once. The rearrangement uses TRBV2 and TRBJ2-1; TRBD1 aligns across 10 bases. The CDR3 consists of 18 residues. Looked up from germline, CDR1 is SNHLY and CDR2 is FYNNEI. The junction had 13 bases not matched to a gene; V was cut back by 4 bases and J by 4 bases. This CDR3 is CASSGRRYRTGGYNEQFF. The CDR3 DNA is TGTGCCAGCAGTGGCCGTCGCTATAGGACAGGGGGGTACAATGAGCAGTTCTTC.

J is TRBJ2-1 and V is TRBV27, with TRBD2 identical over 9 bases. The CDR3 loop spans 14 amino acids. Germline assignment: CDR1 MNHEY and CDR2 SMNVEV (reference sequence). V was pared by 5 bases and J by 7 bases, with 6 bases of the junction left unmatched. The CDR3 DNA follows: TGTGCCAGCAGTATTCTAGCGGGAAGGAATGAGCAGTTCTTC. This translates into CASSILAGRNEQFF.